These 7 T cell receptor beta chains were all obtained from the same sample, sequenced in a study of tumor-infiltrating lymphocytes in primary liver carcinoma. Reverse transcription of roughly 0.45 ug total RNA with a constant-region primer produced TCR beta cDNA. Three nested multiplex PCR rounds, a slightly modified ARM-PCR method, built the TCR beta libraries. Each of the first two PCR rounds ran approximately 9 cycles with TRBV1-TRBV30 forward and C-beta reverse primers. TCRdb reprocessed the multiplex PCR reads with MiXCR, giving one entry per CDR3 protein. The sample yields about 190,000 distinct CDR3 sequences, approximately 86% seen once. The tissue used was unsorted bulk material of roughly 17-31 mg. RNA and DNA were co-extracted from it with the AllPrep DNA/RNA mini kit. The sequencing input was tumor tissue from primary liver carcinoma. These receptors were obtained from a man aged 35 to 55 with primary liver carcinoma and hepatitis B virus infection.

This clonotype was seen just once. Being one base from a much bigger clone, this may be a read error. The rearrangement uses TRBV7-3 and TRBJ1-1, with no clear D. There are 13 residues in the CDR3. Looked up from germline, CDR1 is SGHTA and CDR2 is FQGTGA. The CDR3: CTSSLGYNTEAFF. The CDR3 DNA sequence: TGTACCAGCAGCTTAGGCTACAACACTGAAGCTTTCTTT.

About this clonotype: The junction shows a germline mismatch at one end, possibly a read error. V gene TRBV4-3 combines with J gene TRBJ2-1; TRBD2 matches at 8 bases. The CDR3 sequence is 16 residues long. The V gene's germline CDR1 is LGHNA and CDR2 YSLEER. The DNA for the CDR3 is TGCGCCATCAGCCAAGATCGTAGCGGGATGCACAATGAGCAGTTCTTC. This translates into CAISQDRSGMHNEQFF.

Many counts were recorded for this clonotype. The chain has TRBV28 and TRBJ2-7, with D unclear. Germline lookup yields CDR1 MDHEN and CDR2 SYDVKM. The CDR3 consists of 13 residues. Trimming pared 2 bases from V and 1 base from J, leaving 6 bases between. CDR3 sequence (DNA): TGTGCCAGCAGTTTACCGGAATCCTACGAGCAGTACTTC. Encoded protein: CASSLPESYEQYF. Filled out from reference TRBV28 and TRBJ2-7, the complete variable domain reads DVKVTQSSRYLVKRTGEKVFLECVQDMDHENMFWYRQDPGLGLRLIYFSYDVKMKEKGDIPEGYSVSREKKERFSLILESASTNQTSMYLCASSLPESYEQYFGPGTRLTVT.

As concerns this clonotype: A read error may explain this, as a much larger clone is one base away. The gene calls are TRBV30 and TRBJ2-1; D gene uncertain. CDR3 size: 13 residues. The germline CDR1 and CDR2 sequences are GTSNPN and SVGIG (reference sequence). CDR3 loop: CPWSVHLFNEQFF. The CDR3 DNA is TGTCCCTGGAGTGTACACCTATTCAATGAGCAGTTCTTC.

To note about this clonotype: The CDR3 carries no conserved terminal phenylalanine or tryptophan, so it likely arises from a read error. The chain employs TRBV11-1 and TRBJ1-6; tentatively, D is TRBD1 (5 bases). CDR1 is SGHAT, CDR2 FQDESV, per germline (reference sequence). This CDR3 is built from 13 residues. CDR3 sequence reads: CASSRTLISPLHL. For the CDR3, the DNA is TGCGCCAGCAGCCGGACACTGATTTCACCCCTCCACCTT.

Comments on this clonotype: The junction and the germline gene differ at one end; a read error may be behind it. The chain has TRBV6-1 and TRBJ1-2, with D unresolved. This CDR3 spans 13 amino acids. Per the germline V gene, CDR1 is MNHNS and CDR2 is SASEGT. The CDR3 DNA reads TGTACCAGCAGTGAACGAAGGCCTTATGGCTACACCTTC. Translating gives CTSSERRPYGYTF.

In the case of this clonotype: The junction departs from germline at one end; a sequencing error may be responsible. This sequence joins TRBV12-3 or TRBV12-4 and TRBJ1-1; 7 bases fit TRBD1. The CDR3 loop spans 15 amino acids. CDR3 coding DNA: TGTGCCAGCAGTAGGTCAGGGGGGATGAACACTGAAGCTTCCTTT. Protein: CASSRSGGMNTEASF.